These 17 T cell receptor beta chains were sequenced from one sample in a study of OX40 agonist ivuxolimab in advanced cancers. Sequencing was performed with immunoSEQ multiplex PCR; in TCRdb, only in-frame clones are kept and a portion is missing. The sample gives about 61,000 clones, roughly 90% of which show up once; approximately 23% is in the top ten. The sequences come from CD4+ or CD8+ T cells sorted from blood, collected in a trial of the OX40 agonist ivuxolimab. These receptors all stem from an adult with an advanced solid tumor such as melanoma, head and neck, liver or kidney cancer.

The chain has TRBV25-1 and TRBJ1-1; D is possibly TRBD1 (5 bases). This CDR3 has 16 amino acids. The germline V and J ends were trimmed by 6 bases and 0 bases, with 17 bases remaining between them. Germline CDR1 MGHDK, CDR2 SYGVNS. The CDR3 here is CASRLSTGFMNTEAFF. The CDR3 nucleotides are TGTGCCAGCAGGCTCTCTACAGGATTCATGAACACTGAAGCTTTCTTT.

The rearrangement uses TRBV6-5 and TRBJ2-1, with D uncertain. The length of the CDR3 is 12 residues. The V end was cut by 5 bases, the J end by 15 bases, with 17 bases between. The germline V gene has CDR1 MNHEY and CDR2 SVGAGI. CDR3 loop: CASSHRLLVSFF. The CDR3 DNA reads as TGTGCCAGCAGTCATCGACTTCTCGTATCGTTCTTC.

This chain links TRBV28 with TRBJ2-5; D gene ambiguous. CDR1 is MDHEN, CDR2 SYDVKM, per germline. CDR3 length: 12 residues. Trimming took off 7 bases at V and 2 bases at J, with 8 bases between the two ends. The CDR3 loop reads CASTAAQETQYF. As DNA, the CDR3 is TGTGCCAGCACGGCAGCGCAAGAGACCCAGTACTTC.

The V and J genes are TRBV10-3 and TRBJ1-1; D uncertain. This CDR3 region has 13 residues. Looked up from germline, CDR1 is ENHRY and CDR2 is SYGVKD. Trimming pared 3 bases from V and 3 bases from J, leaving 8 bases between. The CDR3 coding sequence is TGTGCCATCAGTGACCACACGTACACTGAAGCTTTCTTT. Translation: CAISDHTYTEAFF.

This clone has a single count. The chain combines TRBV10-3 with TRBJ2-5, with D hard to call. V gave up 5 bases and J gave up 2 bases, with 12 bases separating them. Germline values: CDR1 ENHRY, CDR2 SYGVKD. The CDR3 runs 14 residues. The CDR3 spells CAISFDLLQETQYF. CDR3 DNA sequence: TGTGCCATCAGTTTCGACTTGCTGCAAGAGACCCAGTACTTC.

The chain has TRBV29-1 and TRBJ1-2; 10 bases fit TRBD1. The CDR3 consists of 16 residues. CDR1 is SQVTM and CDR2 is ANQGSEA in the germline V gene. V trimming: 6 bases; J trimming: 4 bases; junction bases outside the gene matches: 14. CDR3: CSVRQGASSLSYGYTF. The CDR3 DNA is TGCAGCGTGCGACAGGGGGCGTCTTCACTATCCTATGGCTACACCTTC.

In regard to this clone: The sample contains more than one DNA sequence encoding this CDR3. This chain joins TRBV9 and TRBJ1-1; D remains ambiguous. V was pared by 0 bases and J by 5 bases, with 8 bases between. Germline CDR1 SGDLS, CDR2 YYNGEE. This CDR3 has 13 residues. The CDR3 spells CASSVGGRTEAFF. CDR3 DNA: TGTGCCAGCAGCGTAGGGGGTAGGACTGAAGCTTTCTTT. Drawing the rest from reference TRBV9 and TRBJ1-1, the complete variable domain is DSGVTQTPKHLITATGQRVTLRCSPRSGDLSVYWYQQSLDQGLQFLIQYYNGEERAKGNILERFSAQQFPDLHSELNLSSLELGDSALYFCASSVGGRTEAFFGQGTRLTVV.

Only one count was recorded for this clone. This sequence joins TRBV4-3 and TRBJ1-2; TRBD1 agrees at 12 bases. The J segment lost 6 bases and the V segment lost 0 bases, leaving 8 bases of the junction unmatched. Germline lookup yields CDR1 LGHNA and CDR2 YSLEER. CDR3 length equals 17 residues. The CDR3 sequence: CASSQDVLGQGAHGYTF. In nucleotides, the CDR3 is TGCGCCAGCAGCCAAGATGTCTTGGGACAGGGGGCACATGGCTACACCTTC.

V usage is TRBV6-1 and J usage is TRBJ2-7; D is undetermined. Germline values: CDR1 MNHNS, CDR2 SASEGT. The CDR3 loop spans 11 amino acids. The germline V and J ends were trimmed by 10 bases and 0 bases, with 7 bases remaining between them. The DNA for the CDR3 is TGTGCCACCCTGAGCTCCTACGAGCAGTACGTC. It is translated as CATLSSYEQYV.

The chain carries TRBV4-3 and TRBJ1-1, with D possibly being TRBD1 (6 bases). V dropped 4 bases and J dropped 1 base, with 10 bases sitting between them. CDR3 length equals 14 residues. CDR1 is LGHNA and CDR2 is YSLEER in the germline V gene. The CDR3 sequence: CASSRSGANTEAFF. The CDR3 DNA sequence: TGCGCCAGCAGCCGCTCAGGGGCGAACACTGAAGCTTTCTTT.

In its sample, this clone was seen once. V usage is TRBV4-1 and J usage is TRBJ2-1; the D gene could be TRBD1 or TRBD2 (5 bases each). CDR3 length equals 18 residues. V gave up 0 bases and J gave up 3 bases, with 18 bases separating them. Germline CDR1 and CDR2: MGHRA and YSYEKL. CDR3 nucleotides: TGCGCCAGCAGCCAAGATCCGGCCGGGGCGGAAGACTACAATGAGCAGTTCTTC. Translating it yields CASSQDPAGAEDYNEQFF.

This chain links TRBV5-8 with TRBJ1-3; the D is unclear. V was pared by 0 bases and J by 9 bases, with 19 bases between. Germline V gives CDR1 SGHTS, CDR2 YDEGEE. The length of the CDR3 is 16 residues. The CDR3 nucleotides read TGTGCCAGCAGCTTGGAGATAGTCCCAGGAAGGAGCACCATATATTTT. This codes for CASSLEIVPGRSTIYF.

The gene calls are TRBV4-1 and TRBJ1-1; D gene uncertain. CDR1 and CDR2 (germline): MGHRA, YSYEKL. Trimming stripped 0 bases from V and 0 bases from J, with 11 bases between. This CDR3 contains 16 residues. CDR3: CASSQDSEGLNTEAFF. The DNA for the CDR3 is TGCGCCAGCAGCCAAGATAGTGAGGGATTGAACACTGAAGCTTTCTTT.

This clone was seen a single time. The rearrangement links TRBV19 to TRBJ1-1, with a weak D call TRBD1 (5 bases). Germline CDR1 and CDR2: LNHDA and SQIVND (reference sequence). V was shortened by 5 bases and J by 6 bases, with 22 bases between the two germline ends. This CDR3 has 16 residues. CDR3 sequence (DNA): TGTGCCAGTAGTCTTCGCGGGCAGGGCCTTACGGCTGAAGCTTTCTTT. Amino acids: CASSLRGQGLTAEAFF.

In nucleotides, the CDR3 is TGTGCTAGTGGTCCCGATTTAAGGGTATCTAACTATGGCTACACCTTC. Translating it yields CASGPDLRVSNYGYTF. This chain joins TRBV12-5 and TRBJ1-2; D is unresolved. CDR3 length: 16 residues. Germline V gene sequence: CDR1 LGHNT, CDR2 FRNRAP. V was clipped by 5 bases and J by 0 bases, with 16 bases between them.

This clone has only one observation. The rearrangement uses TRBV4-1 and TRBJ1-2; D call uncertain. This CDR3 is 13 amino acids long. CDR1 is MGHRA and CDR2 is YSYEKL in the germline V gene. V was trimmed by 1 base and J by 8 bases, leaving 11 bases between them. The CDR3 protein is CASSQVGEWGYTF. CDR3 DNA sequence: TGCGCCAGCAGCCAAGTCGGGGAATGGGGCTACACCTTC.

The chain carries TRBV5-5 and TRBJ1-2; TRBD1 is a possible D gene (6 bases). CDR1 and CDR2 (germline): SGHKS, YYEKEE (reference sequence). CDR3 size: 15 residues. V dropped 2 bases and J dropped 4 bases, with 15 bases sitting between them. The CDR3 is CASSFSPGDTYGYTF. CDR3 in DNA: TGTGCCAGCAGCTTTTCCCCAGGGGATACCTATGGCTACACCTTC.